This TCR beta chain was sequenced in a study of regulatory T cells in long-lasting Graves disease. This CDR3 has 14 amino acids. Germline V lookup: CDR1 SGHAT, CDR2 FQNNGV. V gave up 4 bases and J gave up 3 bases; unmatched junction bases: 5. Turning to this clonotype: This could be a read error, since a much larger clone is one nucleotide away. It is likely a read error, because the conserved phenylalanine at the end of the CDR3 is missing.

The TCR beta library used iRepertoire HTBI primers with Arm-PCR amplification of CDR3. TCRdb re-called the multiplex PCR reads through MiXCR, storing one row per CDR3 protein. The sample shows 500,000 to 800,000 distinct CDR3 sequences, 25% to 30% of them seen only once. Stated time point: persistent/refractory GD, antithyroid drugs over 5 years with positive TRAb. There was RNA extracted from PBMCs, and the TCR library was made from it. This receptor was taken from a female donor with Graves disease. This specimen was peripheral blood mononuclear cells (PBMCs), taken when the disease was refractory, from a patient treated with antithyroid drugs. V usage is TRBV11-2 and J usage is TRBJ1-1; 7 nucleotides match TRBD1. CDR3 coding DNA: TGTGCCAGCAGCTGGACAACAGGGGACACTGAAGCTTTCCTT. Protein sequence: CASSWTTGDTEAFL.